This T cell receptor (beta chain) was sequenced in a study of PD-1 blockade in classical Hodgkin lymphoma. Time point reported: cycle 4 day 1 (C4D1), after more than 5 weeks of nivolumab. There was relapse after autologous stem cell transplantation in every patient, and there was variation in brentuximab vedotin exposure. Study-wide points: Exclusion was applied to patients who started nivolumab under 1 year after ASCT.

Germline-derived CDR1 and CDR2 are KGHSH and LQKENI. The CDR3 has 18 residues. The ends were cut back, 3 bases at V and 1 base at J, with 19 bases in the middle. Method: immunoSEQ multiplex PCR; TCRdb's copy keeps in-frame clones and lacks some. The data show some 52,000 clones, about nine tenths seen once. This clone was seen a single time. What it binds is unknown. The starting material was peripheral blood mononuclear cells (PBMCs), obtained before the fourth cycle of nivolumab. The receptor was isolated from a human donor with classical Hodgkin lymphoma. The gene calls are TRBV18 and TRBJ2-1; the D call may be TRBD1 or TRBD2 (5 bases each). The CDR3 loop reads CASSPRGLKSASYNEQFF. The CDR3 DNA reads as TGTGCCAGCTCACCGAGGGGTCTAAAAAGTGCGTCCTACAATGAGCAGTTCTTC.